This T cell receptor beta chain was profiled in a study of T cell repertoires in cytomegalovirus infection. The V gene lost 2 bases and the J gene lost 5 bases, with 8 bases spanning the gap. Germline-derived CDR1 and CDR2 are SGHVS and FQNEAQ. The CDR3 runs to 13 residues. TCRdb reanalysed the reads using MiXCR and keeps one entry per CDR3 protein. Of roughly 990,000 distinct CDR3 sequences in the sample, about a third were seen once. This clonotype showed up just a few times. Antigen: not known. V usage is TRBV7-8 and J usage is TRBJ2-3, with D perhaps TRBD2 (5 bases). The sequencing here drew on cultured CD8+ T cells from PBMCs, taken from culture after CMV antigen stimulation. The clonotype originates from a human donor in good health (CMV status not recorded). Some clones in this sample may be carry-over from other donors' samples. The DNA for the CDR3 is TGTGCCAGCAGCTTAATGGCGGGAGATACGCAGTATTTT. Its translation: CASSLMAGDTQYF. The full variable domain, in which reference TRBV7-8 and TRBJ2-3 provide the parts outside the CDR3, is GAGVSQSPRYKVAKRGQDVALRCDPISGHVSLFWYQQALGQGPEFLTYFQNEAQLDKSGLPSDRFFAERPEGSVSTLKIQRTQQEDSAVYLCASSLMAGDTQYFGPGTRLTVL.